This is a list of T cell receptor beta chains from one sample in a study of T-cell reconstitution after alpha-beta-depleted transplantation in children. TCRdb re-derived calls from the PCR reads in MiXCR, one entry per CDR3 protein. The sample lists about 980,000 distinct CDR3 sequences; 25% to 35% were seen once. The sequencing used PBMCs, mostly from graft donor cells, collected 360 days after TCRalphabeta/CD19-depleted stem cell transplant. Receptors were obtained from a boy in the first two years of life who had a stem cell transplant for SCID, so the T cells may come from the graft donor. The CDR3 runs from the conserved cysteine through the conserved F or W. Each record gives: J gene, V gene, D gene, clone size, CDR3 DNA, CDR3 protein. D genes are given only for firm matches. Where a row states a size, it is once, few, many or the class of an expanded clone; other rows omit it.

>TRBJ2-7|TRBV5-1|.|.
TGCGCCAGCAGCTTGTCGGACAGCTTTTACGAGCAGTACTTC
CASSLSDSFYEQYF
>TRBJ1-4|TRBV20-1|.|few
TGCAGTGCTAGAACGGACAGCATGAATGAAAAACTGTTTTTT
CSARTDSMNEKLFF
>TRBJ2-2|TRBV13|.|.
TGTGCCAGCAGCTTAGAGGGCGGCCCGGGGACCGGGGAGCTGTTTTTT
CASSLEGGPGTGELFF
>TRBJ2-3|TRBV5-1|TRBD1|few
TGCGCCAGCAGCGCCACAGGGGAAGATACGCAGTATTTT
CASSATGEDTQYF
>TRBJ2-4|TRBV9|.|few
TGTGCCAGCAGCCCTCCTGACCGCCCGGGTGGCAAAAACATTCAGTACTTC
CASSPPDRPGGKNIQYF
>TRBJ2-5|TRBV29-1|.|.
TGCAGCGTTGAAGATCAATGGGCAATGGAGACCCAGTACTTC
CSVEDQWAMETQYF
>TRBJ2-3|TRBV12-3/TRBV12-4|.|.
TGTGCCAGCAGCCTCGCCGGGTGGACTAGCACAGATACGCAGTATTTT
CASSLAGWTSTDTQYF
>TRBJ2-1|TRBV6-1|TRBD1|few
TGTGCCAGCACCCGGGACAGGTACAATGAGCAGTTCTTC
CASTRDRYNEQFF
>TRBJ2-5|TRBV20-1|.|many
TGCAGTGCCAACCCTGAGTACTGGGAGACCCAGTACTTC
CSANPEYWETQYF
>TRBJ2-1|TRBV30|.|.
TGTGCCTGGAGTGAATGGGGGGCCCATCCTTACAATGAGCAGTTCTTC
CAWSEWGAHPYNEQFF
>TRBJ1-2|TRBV12-3/TRBV12-4|.|few
TGTGCCAGCAGCCCATTTGGGGTCGTGGGCTACACCTTC
CASSPFGVVGYTF
>TRBJ2-1|TRBV15|.|.
TGTGCCACCAGCAGGGGGGGATCCGCCTCCTACAATGAGCAGTTCTTC
CATSRGGSASYNEQFF
>TRBJ2-1|TRBV5-1|.|few
TGCGCCAGCAGCTCACCCAGCCCCCGCTCCTACAATGAGCAGTTCTTC
CASSSPSPRSYNEQFF
>TRBJ2-1|TRBV9|TRBD2|.
TGTGCCAGCAGCGCGACTAGCGGGAGCTCCTACAATGAGCAGTTCTTC
CASSATSGSSYNEQFF
>TRBJ2-5|TRBV20-1|.|.
TGCAGTGCTGCGGGACCCCCAGGGACCCAGTACTTC
CSAAGPPGTQYF
>TRBJ2-3|TRBV29-1|.|few
TGCAGCGTTCTTGCAGCTACCACAGATACGCAGTATTTT
CSVLAATTDTQYF
>TRBJ2-3|TRBV12-3/TRBV12-4|TRBD2|.
TGTGCCAGCACCCAGGGGGAGCGGGGGGGCCCGGATACGCAGTATTTT
CASTQGERGGPDTQYF
>TRBJ2-3|TRBV2|TRBD1|.
TGTGCCAGCAGGTCGGGACAGGGCACAGATACGCAGTATTTT
CASRSGQGTDTQYF
>TRBJ1-5|TRBV4-2|.|few
TGTGCCAGCAGCCAAGATGGAGACACCAAAAATCAGCCCCAGCATTTT
CASSQDGDTKNQPQHF
>TRBJ1-2|TRBV7-9|.|few
TGTGCCAGCAGCTACAATTATTTGAGCCGTACTAACTATGGCTACACCTTC
CASSYNYLSRTNYGYTF
>TRBJ2-5|TRBV28|.|.
TGTGCCAGCAGTCCGGCTGTCGTTGGGGAGACCCAGTACTTC
CASSPAVVGETQYF
>TRBJ2-3|TRBV6-2/TRBV6-3|.|few
TGTGCCAGCAGTCCCTCATCAGATACGCAGTATTTT
CASSPSSDTQYF
>TRBJ2-5|TRBV29-1|.|.
TGCAGCGTTGTACCTGGTGTGGAGACCCAGTACTTC
CSVVPGVETQYF
>TRBJ1-3|TRBV12-3/TRBV12-4|.|.
TGTGCCAGCAGTTTAGTGCTTTTCTCTCAGGGGTACTCTGGAAACACCATATATTTT
CASSLVLFSQGYSGNTIYF
>TRBJ2-5|TRBV12-3/TRBV12-4|.|.
TGTGCCAGCAGCCACCGGGGGGCCCAGCAGTCAGAGACCCAGTACTTC
CASSHRGAQQSETQYF
>TRBJ2-1|TRBV12-3/TRBV12-4|TRBD2|.
TGTGCCAGCAGTTTGTTGCGGGGGGGCAATGAGCAGTTCTTC
CASSLLRGGNEQFF
>TRBJ2-7|TRBV12-3/TRBV12-4|.|.
TGTGCCAGCAGCCAAGGGGGGCGTATCTGGGACGAGCAGTACTTC
CASSQGGRIWDEQYF
>TRBJ2-7|TRBV20-1|.|few
TGCAGTGCTCAAACCCCTGGGGACGAGCAGTACTTC
CSAQTPGDEQYF
>TRBJ1-6|TRBV12-3/TRBV12-4|.|.
TGTGCCAGCGGTGAGCCACCCCTCCACTTT
CASGEPPLHF
>TRBJ1-5|TRBV15|.|few
TGTGCCACCAGCAGACGCAGGGAAGGTTATAGCAATCAGCCCCAGCATTTT
CATSRRREGYSNQPQHF
>TRBJ2-7|TRBV11-1|.|.
TGTGCCAGCAGCCAGACCCCGAAGTCATCCGGGAGCCTCTACGAGCAGTACTTC
CASSQTPKSSGSLYEQYF
>TRBJ1-4|TRBV20-1|.|.
TGCAGTGCTAGAGATCACGGGGGTCCTACTAATGAAAAACTGTTTTTT
CSARDHGGPTNEKLFF
>TRBJ2-5|TRBV6-5|.|few
TGTGCCAGCAGTTACTCGAACCGGGGGCGTGGGACCCAGTACTTC
CASSYSNRGRGTQYF
>TRBJ2-7|TRBV12-3/TRBV12-4|TRBD1|few
TGTGCCAGCAGTTCGGCTCTGGACAGGGGGCGCGACGAGCAGTACTTC
CASSSALDRGRDEQYF
>TRBJ2-5|TRBV12-3/TRBV12-4|TRBD1|.
TGTGCCAGCAGCCCTCTCAGGGGGCTACAAGAGACCCAGTACTTC
CASSPLRGLQETQYF
>TRBJ1-1|TRBV4-3|.|once
TGCGCCAGCAGCCAAGTGGGCCCCGGGGGTGAAGCTTTCTTT
CASSQVGPGGEAFF
>TRBJ1-1|TRBV5-1|TRBD1|few
TGCGCCAGCGGCTACGCCGGACAGGGGGCGACTGAAGCTTTCTTT
CASGYAGQGATEAFF
>TRBJ2-7|TRBV20-1|.|few
TGCAGCCCAGCCTTAGCCTCCTACGAGCAGTACTTC
CSPALASYEQYF
>TRBJ2-7|TRBV12-3/TRBV12-4|.|few
TGTGCCAGCAGTTTGACCAGGGTTGGACACGAGCAGTACTTC
CASSLTRVGHEQYF
>TRBJ2-2|TRBV12-3/TRBV12-4|.|few
TGTGCCAGCAGTGTGACCCAGACCGCGAACACCGGGGAGCTGTTTTTT
CASSVTQTANTGELFF
>TRBJ1-2|TRBV12-3/TRBV12-4|TRBD1|.
TGTGCCAGCACTTTAGGGACAGGGTTGATGTTTGGCTACACCTTC
CASTLGTGLMFGYTF
>TRBJ2-5|TRBV12-3/TRBV12-4|.|few
TGTGCCAGCAGTCCTCCGGGACGGCGAGGAGAGACCCAGTACTTC
CASSPPGRRGETQYF
>TRBJ2-4|TRBV12-3/TRBV12-4|TRBD2|once
TGTGCCAGCAGTGTCGGGACTATCAAAAACATTCAGTACTTC
CASSVGTIKNIQYF
>TRBJ1-1|TRBV4-1|TRBD1|.
TGCGCCAGCAGCCAACCCGGGACAGGGGCTACTGAAGCTTTCTTT
CASSQPGTGATEAFF
>TRBJ1-6|TRBV28|TRBD1|few
TGTGCCAGCAGTCTCCCGACAGGGAATTCACCCCTCCACTTT
CASSLPTGNSPLHF
>TRBJ1-1|TRBV5-1|.|.
TGCGCCAGCAGCTTGCCCCTCTTCAGGGGCGGCAGCACTGAAGCTTTCTTT
CASSLPLFRGGSTEAFF
>TRBJ2-2|TRBV20-1|.|few
TGCAGTGCAGGGGGGGGACAGGCGAACACCGGGGAGCTGTTTTTT
CSAGGGQANTGELFF
>TRBJ1-1|TRBV6-1|.|.
TGTGCCAGCACCATAGGCCCGGGGGGTGAAGCTTTCTTT
CASTIGPGGEAFF
>TRBJ1-2|TRBV29-1|.|.
TGCAGCGTTGATGAACAGGTTAGCGCAGTCGGGGGCTACACCTTC
CSVDEQVSAVGGYTF
>TRBJ2-2|TRBV5-1|.|few
TGCGCCAGCAGCTTCTCCAGAACCGGGGAGCTGTTTTTT
CASSFSRTGELFF
>TRBJ2-7|TRBV10-2|TRBD1|.
TGCGCCAGCAGGATGGGGACAGGGGCCTACGAGCAGTACTTC
CASRMGTGAYEQYF